The 28 T cell receptor beta chains given below trace back to one sample, sequenced in a study of cytomegalovirus exposure and HLA in healthy donors. The PCR had 60 Vbeta and 13 Jbeta primers. Profiling relied on immunoSEQ multiplex PCR, and the TCRdb table lists in-frame clones only, not all of them. Listed are 150,000 to 200,000 clones; 1% to 1.5% falls within the top ten. Input material: PBMCs. The receptors here all came from a woman in her sixties in good health and CMV-seronegative.

As regards this clone: Within the sample, other DNA sequences also encode this same CDR3. The chain joins TRBV14 to TRBJ1-1; D not resolved. The V gene's germline CDR1 is SGHDN and CDR2 FVKESK. V lost 5 bases, J lost 1 base, and 8 bases lay in between. The CDR3 consists of 13 residues. The CDR3 DNA is TGTGCCAGCAGCTCAGCGGGGAACACTGAAGCTTTCTTT. Translation gives CASSSAGNTEAFF. Full variable domain (remainder filled in from reference TRBV14 and TRBJ1-1): EAGVTQFPSHSVIEKGQTVTLRCDPISGHDNLYWYRRVMGKEIKFLLHFVKESKQDESGMPNNRFLAERTGGTYSTLKVQPAELEDSGVYFCASSSAGNTEAFFGQGTRLTVV.

The chain recombines TRBV6-1 with TRBJ1-1; 9 nucleotides agree with TRBD1. CDR1 and CDR2 (germline): MNHNS, SASEGT. The CDR3 contains 15 residues. The J segment lost 4 bases and the V segment lost 6 bases, leaving 9 bases of the junction unmatched. The CDR3 bases are TGTGCCAGCAGACGGGACAGGGAAATTTTCACTGAAGCTTTCTTT. The encoded protein is CASRRDREIFTEAFF.

Comments on this clone: The sample carries other DNA sequences with the same CDR3. The rearrangement joins TRBV5-1 to TRBJ1-1, with TRBD1 identical over 7 bases. The CDR3 loop spans 16 amino acids. Looked up from germline, CDR1 is SGHRS and CDR2 is YFSETQ. V shed 4 bases, J shed 2 bases, and the junction held 11 bases outside the gene matches. DNA of the CDR3: TGCGCCAGCAGCCCCCGGATAGAGGGGGCTAACACTGAAGCTTTCTTT. It codes for CASSPRIEGANTEAFF.

J is TRBJ2-2 and V is TRBV21-1; the table's D call, TRBD2, was not checked against the DNA. TRBV21-1 is a documented pseudogene. This CDR3 is 17 amino acids long. CDR3 amino acids: CASSRPRLAGRSGELFF. CDR3 DNA sequence: TGTGCCAGCAGCAGACCTAGACTAGCGGGAAGATCCGGGGAGCTGTTTTTT.

The chain is built from TRBV18 and TRBJ1-2, with a tentative D call TRBD1 (5 bases). The ends were cut back, 6 bases at V and 4 bases at J, with 12 bases in the middle. The CDR3 has 13 residues. Germline-derived CDR1 and CDR2 are KGHSH and LQKENI. Here the CDR3 DNA reads TGTGCCAGCTCCCAGACAGCTGGCTATGGCTACACCTTC. It encodes CASSQTAGYGYTF.

This rearrangement joins TRBV2 to TRBJ2-6; a weak D match, TRBD2 (6 bases). Germline V lookup: CDR1 SNHLY, CDR2 FYNNEI. The CDR3 length is 17 residues. Between the trimmed V and J ends, which lost 7 bases and 0 bases, there was a span of 16 bases. The CDR3 spells CASTPGVQPSGANVLTF. CDR3 in DNA: TGTGCCAGCACCCCGGGGGTTCAGCCCTCTGGGGCCAACGTCCTGACTTTC.

The genes are TRBV18 and TRBJ2-6, with a tentative D call TRBD2 (6 bases). The V end lost 2 bases, the J end lost 2 bases, and 7 bases lay between the germline ends. Germline V CDR1 and CDR2: KGHSH, LQKENI. The CDR3 runs to 15 residues. The chain's CDR3 is CASSPGRTGANVLTF. The CDR3 DNA sequence: TGTGCCAGCTCACCAGGGAGGACTGGGGCCAACGTCCTGACTTTC.

J is TRBJ2-1 and V is TRBV10-2; a possible D gene is TRBD2 (6 bases). Germline CDR1 reads WSHSY; CDR2 reads SAAADI. V was pared by 6 bases and J by 3 bases, with 18 bases between. The CDR3 spans 16 residues. CDR3 sequence: CASRHPGAHLYNEQFF. CDR3 nucleotide sequence: TGCGCCAGCAGGCATCCGGGAGCGCACCTCTACAATGAGCAGTTCTTC.

The chain has TRBV27 and TRBJ1-5; no clear D gene. Trimming pared 0 bases from V and 5 bases from J, leaving 5 bases between. CDR1 and CDR2 (germline): MNHEY, SMNVEV (reference sequence). The CDR3 spans 13 residues. The CDR3 nucleotides read TGTGCCAGCAGTTTATCAGAGCATCAGCCCCAGCATTTT. This codes for CASSLSEHQPQHF.

Points on this clone: Mismatch with germline at one junction end may stem from a read error. This chain uses TRBV5-1 with TRBJ2-7, with D tentatively TRBD1 or TRBD2 (5 bases each). Germline V lookup: CDR1 SGHRS, CDR2 YFSETQ. The CDR3 length is 14 residues. CDR3 residues: CASTLRAGNYEQYF. The CDR3 bases are TGCGCCAGCACCTTGAGGGCAGGGAACTACGAGCAGTACTTC.

V is TRBV4-2 and J is TRBJ1-2; 11 bases fit TRBD1. The V and J ends lost 0 bases and 8 bases, in that order; junction bases with no gene match: 5. This CDR3 has 15 residues. Per germline, CDR1 LGHNA and CDR2 YNFKEQ. The CDR3 DNA reads TGTGCCAGCAGCCAAGACGGACAGGGGGCTCGGGGCTACACCTTC. Translation gives CASSQDGQGARGYTF.

The CDR3 DNA reads TGTGCCAGCAGTCAAGGCCGGACAGGTCTCCAAGAGACCCAGTACTTC. Translated, it gives CASSQGRTGLQETQYF. The genes are TRBV7-9 and TRBJ2-5; TRBD1 matches at 7 bases. The ends lost 6 bases at V and 1 base at J; junction bases unmatched: 11. Germline assignment: CDR1 SEHNR and CDR2 FQNEAQ (reference sequence). This CDR3 is 16 amino acids long.

The V call is TRBV11-2, the J call TRBJ2-6; perhaps TRBD1 as D (7 bases). With 0 bases removed from V and 3 bases from J, the gap between germline ends came to 12 bases. The CDR3 is 17 amino acids. Germline V CDR1 and CDR2: SGHAT, FQNNGV. CDR3 coding DNA: TGTGCCAGCAGCTTAGATTGGAGGGGGCTTGGGGCCAACGTCCTGACTTTC. This codes for CASSLDWRGLGANVLTF. The whole variable domain, remainder taken from reference TRBV11-2 and TRBJ2-6, is EAGVAQSPRYKIIEKRQSVAFWCNPISGHATLYWYQQILGQGPKLLIQFQNNGVVDDSQLPKDRFSAERLKGVDSTLKIQPAKLEDSAVYLCASSLDWRGLGANVLTFGAGSRLTVL.

This sequence joins TRBV30 and TRBJ2-1; 10 nucleotides match TRBD2. The germline gives CDR1 GTSNPN, CDR2 SVGIG (reference sequence). With 4 bases clipped from V and 8 bases from J, the junction kept 11 bases outside the gene matches. The CDR3 has 15 amino acids. The CDR3 protein is CAWIKGSGRIHEQFF. In DNA form, the CDR3 reads TGTGCCTGGATAAAGGGTAGCGGGAGGATCCATGAGCAGTTCTTC.

The chain carries TRBV4-3 and TRBJ2-1; 10 nucleotides line up with TRBD1. V trimming: 1 base; J trimming: 7 bases; junction bases outside the gene matches: 7. This CDR3 comprises 16 residues. CDR1 is LGHNA and CDR2 is YSLEER in the germline V gene. The CDR3 DNA sequence: TGCGCCAGCAGCCAAGGCCAGCGGACAGGGGGGAATGAGCAGTTCTTC. Residues: CASSQGQRTGGNEQFF.

J is TRBJ1-2 and V is TRBV5-4; TRBD1 is a possible D gene (6 bases). This CDR3 has 16 amino acids. CDR1 is SGHNT and CDR2 is YYREEE in the germline V gene (reference sequence). V was shortened by 0 bases and J by 3 bases, with 15 bases between the two germline ends. For the CDR3, the DNA is TGTGCCAGCAGCTTGGGGGGGGCCCGGGGGGACTATGGCTACACCTTC. It yields the protein CASSLGGARGDYGYTF.

The chain couples TRBV5-1 to TRBJ1-1; maybe TRBD1 (5 bases). CDR1 is SGHRS, CDR2 YFSETQ, per germline. This CDR3 has 15 residues. V was pared by 0 bases and J by 0 bases, with 9 bases between. CDR3 sequence reads: CASSLGNRMNTEAFF. The CDR3 bases are TGCGCCAGCAGCTTGGGGAACAGGATGAACACTGAAGCTTTCTTT.

The chain is built from TRBV10-1 and TRBJ1-1; D ambiguous. V lost 7 bases and J 2 bases, leaving 20 bases between the germline ends. Germline assignment: CDR1 WNHNN and CDR2 SYGVQD (reference sequence). The CDR3 runs to 16 residues. CDR3: CASKGIGPGGNTEAFF. CDR3 nucleotide sequence: TGCGCCAGCAAGGGTATAGGACCAGGAGGAAACACTGAAGCTTTCTTT.

The V call is TRBV7-9, the J call TRBJ2-7; maybe TRBD1 (6 bases). The germline CDR1 and CDR2 sequences are SEHNR and FQNEAQ (reference sequence). This CDR3 has 15 amino acids. Trimming took 5 bases from V and 6 from J, leaving 20 bases between them. This chain's CDR3 is CASSLGAGVEGEQYF. CDR3 nucleotides: TGTGCCAGCAGCCTAGGCGCAGGGGTCGAAGGCGAGCAGTACTTC.

The chain carries TRBV7-2 and TRBJ1-5; 9 bases agree with TRBD1. The CDR3 length is 17 residues. The V segment lost 4 bases and the J segment 0 bases; nucleotides outside the gene matches: 7. CDR1 is SGHTA and CDR2 is FQGNSA in the germline V gene. The CDR3 protein is CASSSGTGTNSNQPQHF. The CDR3 DNA reads TGTGCCAGCAGCTCCGGGACAGGGACAAATAGCAATCAGCCCCAGCATTTT.

Written as DNA, the CDR3 is TGTGCCAGCAGCCAAGATCACGGGGGGGCCACCGGGGAGCTGTTTTTT. Its translation: CASSQDHGGATGELFF. V usage is TRBV4-2 and J usage is TRBJ2-2; 8 nucleotides match TRBD2. The trim removed 0 bases at V and 4 bases at J, leaving 4 bases unmatched. Germline V CDR1 and CDR2: LGHNA, YNFKEQ. CDR3 length equals 16 residues.

The chain combines TRBV6-5 with TRBJ2-1; 11 nucleotides match TRBD2. J was trimmed by 9 bases and V by 0 bases; bases with no gene match: 7. The length of the CDR3 is 16 residues. CDR1 MNHEY and CDR2 SVGAGI come from the germline V gene. Here the CDR3 reads CASSYSGLAGGLEQFF. Written as DNA, the CDR3 is TGTGCCAGCAGTTACTCGGGGCTAGCGGGGGGTCTTGAGCAGTTCTTC.

The V call is TRBV5-1, the J call TRBJ1-4; 8 nucleotides match TRBD1. This CDR3 has 16 amino acids. Germline V gene lookup returns CDR1 SGHRS and CDR2 YFSETQ. The trim removed 0 bases at V and 0 bases at J, leaving 1 base unmatched. The DNA for the CDR3 is TGCGCCAGCAGCTTGGGACAGGGGACAACTAATGAAAAACTGTTTTTT. Its protein is CASSLGQGTTNEKLFF.

The chain recombines TRBV13 with TRBJ2-5; perhaps TRBD1 as D (5 bases). V dropped 5 bases and J dropped 2 bases, with 18 bases sitting between them. This CDR3 is built from 16 residues. CDR1 and CDR2 (germline): PRHDT, FYEKMQ (reference sequence). The CDR3 DNA reads TGTGCCAGCAGCCCCTCTTGGACACTCGAACAAGAGACCCAGTACTTC. It encodes CASSPSWTLEQETQYF.

The J gene is TRBJ2-1, the V gene TRBV4-2, with 16 nucleotides matching TRBD2. The CDR3 spans 17 residues. V dropped 1 base and J dropped 6; count of bases not matched to a gene: 3. Per germline, CDR1 LGHNA and CDR2 YNFKEQ. In DNA form, the CDR3 reads TGTGCCAGCAGCCAAGCGGGACTAGCGGGGGGGGTCAATGAGCAGTTCTTC. It yields the protein CASSQAGLAGGVNEQFF.

This chain joins TRBV5-1 and TRBJ2-2, with 9 bases matching TRBD1. V gave up 7 bases and J gave up 4 bases; unmatched junction bases: 11. Germline V gene data show CDR1 as SGHRS and CDR2 as YFSETQ. CDR3 length equals 16 residues. As DNA, the CDR3 is TGCGCCAGCCAATCCCAGGGACAGGGAATCACCGGGGAGCTGTTTTTT. Protein product: CASQSQGQGITGELFF. The variable domain in full, with the rest retrieved from reference TRBV5-1 and TRBJ2-2, is KAGVTQTPRYLIKTRGQQVTLSCSPISGHRSVSWYQQTPGQGLQFLFEYFSETQRNKGNFPGRFSGRQFSNSRSEMNVSTLELGDSALYLCASQSQGQGITGELFFGEGSRLTVL.

The genes are TRBV7-3 and TRBJ2-3; the match to TRBD2 covers 8 bases. The junction had 12 bases not matched to a gene; V was cut back by 3 bases and J by 7 bases. The CDR3 contains 16 residues. Germline V lookup: CDR1 SGHTA, CDR2 FQGTGA. CDR3 nucleotide sequence: TGTGCCAGCAGCTTGGGAGTAGCGGGACTCATTTATACGCAGTATTTT. This translates into CASSLGVAGLIYTQYF.

The chain uses TRBV12-5 and TRBJ2-1, with TRBD2 matching over 12 bases. After removal of 4 bases from V and 5 bases from J, the junction contained 24 bases not matched to a gene. This CDR3 spans 22 amino acids. Germline V lookup: CDR1 LGHNT, CDR2 FRNRAP. The CDR3 DNA follows: TGTGCTAGTGGTTCGTATCGACTAGCGGGAGATGGGTGGGCCTCTGAGAACAATGAGCAGTTCTTC. It translates to CASGSYRLAGDGWASENNEQFF.